This T cell receptor (beta chain) appears in the sequencing data of a study of blood T cell repertoires in COVID-19. Study context: Samples representing acute and convalescent COVID-19 were sourced from the United States, Italy and Spain. T cells, B-cell-depleted T cells, or PBMCs provided the cDNA or gDNA that served as material.

Original handling: Using reference gene primer amplification, nucleated cell counts were estimated. This table comes from immunoSEQ multiplex PCR, and its TCRdb copy is limited to in-frame clones, with some not included. V and J calls and clone size are given by that table; D and trimming were obtained from the DNA. The data show tens of thousands of clones, with about nine tenths seen just once and about 5% held by the top ten. The V gene's germline CDR1 is SGHAT and CDR2 FQNNGV. This CDR3 has 15 residues. The V end was cut by 1 base, the J end by 7 bases, with 14 bases between. The TCR originated in a human donor in a cohort sampled during active COVID-19. The V and J genes are TRBV11-2 and TRBJ2-1, with D possibly being TRBD2 (7 bases). The specimen sequenced was peripheral blood. In DNA form, the CDR3 reads TGTGCCAGCAGCTTAGTCGTGGGAGGGGGGAATGAGCAGTTCTTC. This gives the protein CASSLVVGGGNEQFF.